Included here is one TCR beta chain sequence, with context. Enrolled during active infection, Seattle patients were then followed longitudinally. The data were taken from a study of blood T cell repertoires in COVID-19. Looking at the study overall: Acute-phase and convalescent COVID-19 samples originated in the United States, Italy and Spain. Nucleic acid was either cDNA or gDNA, and it came from T cells, B-cell-depleted T cells, or PBMCs.

Authors' analysis steps: Cell counts per sample came from amplifying reference gene primers. Assay: immunoSEQ multiplex PCR; the TCRdb copy retains only in-frame clones and omits some. The DNA was the basis for D and trimming; V, J and clone size are from that table. The sample yields 400,000 to 450,000 clones, roughly 88% seen once. Germline-derived CDR1 and CDR2 are LNHDA and SQIVND (reference sequence). V gave up 7 bases and J gave up 3 bases, with 15 bases separating them. The CDR3 contains 14 residues. Sequenced sample: peripheral blood. J is TRBJ1-1 and V is TRBV19; D is perhaps TRBD1 (5 bases). This sequence was found in a woman aged 45-65 years with COVID-19, enrolled during active disease. In DNA form, the CDR3 reads TGTGCCAGTACTTCAGGGTCAGGCTACACTGAAGCTTTCTTT. Protein: CASTSGSGYTEAFF.